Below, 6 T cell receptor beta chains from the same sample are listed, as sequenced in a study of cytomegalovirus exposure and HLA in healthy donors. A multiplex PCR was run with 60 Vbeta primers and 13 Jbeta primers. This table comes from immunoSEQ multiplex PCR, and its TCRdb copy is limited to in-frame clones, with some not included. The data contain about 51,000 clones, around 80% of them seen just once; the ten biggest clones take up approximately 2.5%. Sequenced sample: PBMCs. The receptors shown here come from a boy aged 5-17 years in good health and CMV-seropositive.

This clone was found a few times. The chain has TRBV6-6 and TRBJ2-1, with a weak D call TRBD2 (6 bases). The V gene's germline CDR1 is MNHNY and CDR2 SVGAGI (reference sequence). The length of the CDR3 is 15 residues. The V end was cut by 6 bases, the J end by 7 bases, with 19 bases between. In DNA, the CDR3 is TGTGCCAGCAGCCCCCTCCGTCCGGGGGAAAATGAGCAGTTCTTC. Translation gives CASSPLRPGENEQFF.

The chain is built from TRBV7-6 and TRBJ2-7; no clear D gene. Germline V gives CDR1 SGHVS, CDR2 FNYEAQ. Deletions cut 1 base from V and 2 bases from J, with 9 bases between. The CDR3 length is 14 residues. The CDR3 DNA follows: TGTGCCAGCAGCTTAGACCCGAGTACCTACGAGCAGTACTTC. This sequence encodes CASSLDPSTYEQYF.

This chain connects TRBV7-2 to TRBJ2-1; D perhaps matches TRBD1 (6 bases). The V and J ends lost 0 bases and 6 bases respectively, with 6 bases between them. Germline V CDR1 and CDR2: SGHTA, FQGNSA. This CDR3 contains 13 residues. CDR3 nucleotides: TGTGCCAGCAGCTTAGCGGGGGCCAATGAGCAGTTCTTC. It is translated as CASSLAGANEQFF.

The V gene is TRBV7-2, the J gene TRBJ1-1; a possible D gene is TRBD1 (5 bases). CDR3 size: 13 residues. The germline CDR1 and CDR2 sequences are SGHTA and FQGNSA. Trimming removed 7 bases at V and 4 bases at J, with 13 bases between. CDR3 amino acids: CASTMGGSTEAFF. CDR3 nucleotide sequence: TGTGCCAGCACTATGGGGGGTAGCACTGAAGCTTTCTTT.

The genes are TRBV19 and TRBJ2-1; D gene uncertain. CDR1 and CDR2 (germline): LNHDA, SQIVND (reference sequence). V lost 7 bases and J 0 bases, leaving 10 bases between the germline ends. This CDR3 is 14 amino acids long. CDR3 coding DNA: TGTGCCAGTAAAACAACCAGCTCCTACAATGAGCAGTTCTTC. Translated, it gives CASKTTSSYNEQFF. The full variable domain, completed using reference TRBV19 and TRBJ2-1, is DGGITQSPKYLFRKEGQNVTLSCEQNLNHDAMYWYRQDPGQGLRLIYYSQIVNDFQKGDIAEGYSVSREKKESFPLTVTSAQKNPTAFYLCASKTTSSYNEQFFGPGTRLTVL.

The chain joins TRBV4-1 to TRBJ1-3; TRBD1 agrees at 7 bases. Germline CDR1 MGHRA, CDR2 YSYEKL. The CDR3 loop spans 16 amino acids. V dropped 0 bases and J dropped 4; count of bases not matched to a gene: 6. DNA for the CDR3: TGCGCCAGCAGCCAAGAGTACAGGGGAGGCGGAAACACCATATATTTT. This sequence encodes CASSQEYRGGGNTIYF.